This entry describes one TCR beta chain. Its cognate antigen is unknown. The assay was immunoSEQ multiplex PCR, and TCRdb's table has in-frame clones only and misses some. The repertoire includes 650 to 750 clones, around 90% of them detected once, and less than 6% sits in the top ten. Trimming pared 7 bases from V and 1 base from J, leaving 13 bases between. Germline CDR1 is LNHDA and CDR2 is SQIVND (reference sequence). The CDR3 extends over 14 amino acids. These data are taken from a study of chemoradiotherapy in HPV16-positive cancers. For the study at large: Candidate HPV-specific T-cell clones and common TCR motifs came from functional assays in a couple of HPV16-positive patients. Study findings and constraints: Non-HPV-specific T cells did not expand in tumors during treatment, whereas candidate HPV-specific clones and E7-related motifs did. The functional HPV-specific definition rests on just a couple of HPV16-positive patients.

This chain connects TRBV19 to TRBJ1-1; TRBD1 might be the D (5 bases). The sequence derives from a human donor with HPV-associated anogenital cancer. The sample was tumor tissue, taken from a patient who underwent chemoradiotherapy. The CDR3 protein is CASKTEGRNTEAFF. CDR3 bases: TGTGCCAGTAAAACCGAGGGGAGGAACACTGAAGCTTTCTTT.